This TCR beta chain emerged from a study of blood T cell repertoires in COVID-19. Study in general: Researchers got acute and convalescent COVID-19 samples from the United States, Italy and Spain.

Comments on this clone: The same CDR3 arises from other DNA sequences in this sample as well.

The protocol was immunoSEQ multiplex PCR, while the TCRdb copy is restricted to in-frame clones and leaves out a portion. Among over 250,000 clones, approximately 86% were seen once, and the ten largest hold around 13%. This clonotype was obtained from a woman aged 70-85 years with COVID-19, enrolled during active disease. Input material: peripheral blood.

This CDR3 reads CASSLERGTEAFF. In DNA form, the CDR3 reads TGTGCCAGCAGTTTAGAACGGGGCACTGAAGCTTTCTTT. V is TRBV12-3 or TRBV12-4 and J is TRBJ1-1; D gene ambiguous. There are 13 residues in the CDR3. V gave up 1 base and J gave up 4 bases, with 7 bases separating them.